Listed here are 29 T cell receptor beta chains from one sample, sequenced in a study of T-cell reconstitution after alpha-beta-depleted transplantation in children. The authors prepared the TCRbeta library with unique molecular identifiers. TCRdb itself ran the PCR reads through MiXCR, one entry per CDR3 protein. The repertoire holds about 830,000 distinct CDR3 sequences, under 20% seen once, with under 6% in the top ten. This sample comprised PBMCs, mostly from graft donor cells, obtained 360 days after TCRalphabeta/CD19-depleted stem cell transplant. The receptors come from a male patient between 10 and 17 years old who had a stem cell transplant for acute lymphoblastic leukemia, so the T cells may come from the graft donor.

The V gene is TRBV7-9, the J gene TRBJ1-5, with D possibly being TRBD1 (6 bases). Germline V gives CDR1 SEHNR, CDR2 FQNEAQ (reference sequence). The CDR3 has 13 amino acids. Trimming took 5 bases from V and 6 from J, leaving 11 bases between them. The CDR3 nucleotides read TGTGCCAGCAGCCCAGGGGCTGGTCAGCCCCAGCATTTT. This codes for CASSPGAGQPQHF. Filled out from reference TRBV7-9 and TRBJ1-5, the complete variable domain reads DTGVSQNPRHKITKRGQNVTFRCDPISEHNRLYWYRQTLGQGPEFLTYFQNEAQLEKSRLLSDRFSAERPKGSFSTLEIQRTEQGDSAMYLCASSPGAGQPQHFGDGTRLSIL.

This clonotype was observed a handful of times. This chain uses TRBV27 with TRBJ1-1, with 8 positions matching TRBD1. This CDR3 contains 16 residues. Germline CDR1 is MNHEY and CDR2 is SMNVEV (reference sequence). V gave up 3 bases and J gave up 3 bases; unmatched junction bases: 9. The CDR3 DNA is TGTGCCAGCAGTTTCGCGACAGGGGCGGGGGACACTGAAGCTTTCTTT. Residues: CASSFATGAGDTEAFF.

This clonotype was seen only a few times. The rearrangement uses TRBV7-6 and TRBJ2-3; no definite D call. Germline V gene data show CDR1 as SGHVS and CDR2 as FNYEAQ. The CDR3 spans 17 residues. The V end was cut by 3 bases, the J end by 4 bases, with 20 bases between. The CDR3 here is CASSLRRLGELPDTQYF. The CDR3 coding sequence is TGTGCCAGCAGCTTGCGTCGCCTAGGCGAACTTCCAGATACGCAGTATTTT.

The chain recombines TRBV7-9 with TRBJ2-7; 8 bases agree with TRBD1. The CDR3 covers 15 residues. Germline-derived CDR1 and CDR2 are SEHNR and FQNEAQ (reference sequence). J lost 5 bases, V lost 6 bases, and 12 bases had no gene match. The chain's CDR3 is CASRPRGNRGNEQYF. The CDR3 nucleotides read TGTGCCAGCAGGCCAAGGGGCAACAGGGGGAACGAGCAGTACTTC.

Comment on this clonotype: A much larger clone differs by one base, so this may be a read error. The gene calls are TRBV5-1 and TRBJ2-7, with D perhaps TRBD2 (6 bases). Trimming removed 7 bases from V and 3 bases from J, with 17 bases in between. The CDR3 runs 14 residues. The germline V gene has CDR1 SGHRS and CDR2 YFSETQ. CDR3 DNA: TGCGCCAGCTGTCAGGGACTGATGGTCTACGAGCAGTACTTC. Encoded protein: CASCQGLMVYEQYF.

J is TRBJ2-5 and V is TRBV3-1, with D maybe TRBD2 (5 bases). The CDR3 runs 14 residues. Germline assignment: CDR1 LGHDT and CDR2 YNNKEL (reference sequence). The V and J ends lost 2 bases and 2 bases respectively, with 9 bases between them. Written as DNA, the CDR3 is TGTGCCAGCAGCCAAAGAAGCGGACAAGAGACCCAGTACTTC. Translation: CASSQRSGQETQYF.

In this sample, this clonotype turned up many times. Written as DNA, the CDR3 is TGTGCCAGCAGCCAAGGGATGAACACTGAAGCTTTCTTT. Translating it yields CASSQGMNTEAFF. This rearrangement joins TRBV3-1 to TRBJ1-1; D gene uncertain. Per germline, CDR1 LGHDT and CDR2 YNNKEL (reference sequence). CDR3 size: 13 residues. Trimming pared 1 base from V and 0 bases from J, leaving 3 bases between.

The chain combines TRBV25-1 with TRBJ2-3; D is perhaps TRBD1 (6 bases). CDR1 and CDR2 (germline): MGHDK, SYGVNS. There are 18 residues in the CDR3. V gave up 0 bases and J gave up 2 bases, with 18 bases separating them. The CDR3 region has the DNA TGTGCCAGCAGTGAATATCTTACAGGGCCTATTCCCACAGATACGCAGTATTTT. Its protein product is CASSEYLTGPIPTDTQYF.

This chain links TRBV18 with TRBJ1-3, with 7 bases matching TRBD1. V was pared by 3 bases and J by 1 base, with 6 bases of the junction left unmatched. Germline V gives CDR1 KGHSH, CDR2 LQKENI. The CDR3 sequence is 16 residues long. The CDR3 sequence: CASSPEQGTSGNTIYF. Written as DNA, the CDR3 is TGTGCCAGCTCACCGGAACAGGGGACATCTGGAAACACCATATATTTT.

This clonotype was detected a few times. This rearrangement joins TRBV4-1 to TRBJ1-5; weak D call: TRBD1 (5 bases). The V gene's germline CDR1 is MGHRA and CDR2 YSYEKL. This CDR3 has 14 residues. Trimming removed 8 bases at V and 7 bases at J, with 18 bases between. In nucleotides, the CDR3 is TGCGCCAGCGGTAACGGACGGGGGGAACAGCCCCAGCATTTT. Its protein product is CASGNGRGEQPQHF.

This chain's CDR3 is CASSLGGTRRVEQFF. The CDR3 DNA reads as TGTGCCAGCAGCTTGGGAGGGACTAGAAGGGTTGAGCAGTTCTTC. V and J are TRBV7-3 and TRBJ2-1, with 8 bases matching TRBD2. V trimming: 3 bases; J trimming: 9 bases; junction bases outside the gene matches: 10. Looked up from germline, CDR1 is SGHTA and CDR2 is FQGTGA. The CDR3 extends over 15 amino acids.

V and J are TRBV4-1 and TRBJ2-1, with 8 bases that match TRBD2. V was clipped by 0 bases and J by 2 bases; unmatched bases: 6. The CDR3 is 17 residues long. The germline V gene encodes CDR1 MGHRA and CDR2 YSYEKL. This chain's CDR3 is CASSQDRRTSTYNEQFF. CDR3 sequence (DNA): TGCGCCAGCAGCCAAGATCGGAGGACTAGCACCTACAATGAGCAGTTCTTC.

The chain links TRBV5-6 to TRBJ2-1, with 14 bases identical to TRBD2. The germline V gene has CDR1 SGHDT and CDR2 YYEEEE. V lost 5 bases to trimming and J lost 8 bases; unmatched junction nucleotides: 6. CDR3 length: 15 residues. The chain's CDR3 is CASRPGTSGSDEQFF. The CDR3 region has the DNA TGTGCCAGCAGGCCCGGGACTAGCGGGAGTGATGAGCAGTTCTTC.

This clonotype was seen at least ten times. The rearrangement joins TRBV4-1 to TRBJ2-7; D is uncertain. This CDR3 is built from 13 residues. The germline V gene encodes CDR1 MGHRA and CDR2 YSYEKL. V dropped 8 bases and J dropped 1 base, with 12 bases sitting between them. The CDR3 is CASSKQSSYEQYF. CDR3 DNA: TGCGCCAGCTCAAAACAGTCATCCTACGAGCAGTACTTC.

This clonotype has a handful of counts. This sequence joins TRBV29-1 and TRBJ2-3; 9 positions agree with TRBD2. Losses at the gene ends were 7 bases for V and 4 bases for J; bases not matched to a gene: 21. Germline CDR1 is SQVTM and CDR2 is ANQGSEA. This CDR3 is built from 18 residues. CDR3 amino acids: CSGLGGGRANNRPDTQYF. Here the CDR3 DNA reads TGCAGCGGATTGGGGGGCGGGAGGGCCAATAACCGGCCAGATACGCAGTATTTT.

CDR3 nucleotides: TGTGCCAGCAGCCATATTCGTGGGACAGGGCCCTACGAGCAGTACTTC. It is translated as CASSHIRGTGPYEQYF. The gene calls are TRBV14 and TRBJ2-7; TRBD1 matches 9 bases. This CDR3 contains 16 residues. Germline CDR1 and CDR2: SGHDN and FVKESK. V dropped 3 bases and J dropped 2; count of bases not matched to a gene: 8.

This clonotype was found a few times. J is TRBJ2-7 and V is TRBV29-1, with D possibly being TRBD2 (6 bases). The germline CDR1 and CDR2 sequences are SQVTM and ANQGSEA. This CDR3 comprises 16 residues. The germline V and J ends were trimmed by 7 bases and 2 bases, with 24 bases remaining between them. The CDR3 region has the DNA TGCAGCGGCCTAGGGTGGACTAAACGGGCCACCTACGAGCAGTACTTC. Its protein product is CSGLGWTKRATYEQYF.

The genes are TRBV18 and TRBJ2-7, with 8 nucleotides matching TRBD2. The CDR3 sequence is 16 residues long. The V gene's germline CDR1 is KGHSH and CDR2 LQKENI. Trimming cost V 6 bases and J 0 bases; bases outside gene matches: 10. The CDR3 nucleotides read TGTGCCAGCTCCCTATATGGCGGGGGGAGCTCCTACGAGCAGTACTTC. Protein sequence: CASSLYGGGSSYEQYF.

This clonotype was seen only a few times. The chain recombines TRBV29-1 with TRBJ2-2; D remains unclear. The V end was cut by 7 bases, the J end by 6 bases, with 15 bases between. The CDR3 is 13 amino acids. Looked up from germline, CDR1 is SQVTM and CDR2 is ANQGSEA. The DNA of the CDR3 is TGCAGCGGTCACGGGCTCATGGCCGGGGAGCTGTTTTTT. It specifies CSGHGLMAGELFF.

The V call is TRBV21-1, the J call TRBJ2-2. TRBV21-1 is labeled a pseudogene. CDR3 length: 11 residues. CDR3 residues: CASGVTGELFF. DNA for the CDR3: TGTGCCAGCGGAGTGACCGGGGAGCTGTTTTTT.

V usage is TRBV5-1 and J usage is TRBJ2-7, with D uncertain. Trimming shortened V by 4 bases and J by 4 bases, and 18 bases separated the two germline ends. Germline V lookup: CDR1 SGHRS, CDR2 YFSETQ. The CDR3 consists of 15 residues. CDR3 sequence reads: CASSRDVYELYEQYF. CDR3 sequence (DNA): TGCGCCAGCAGCCGAGACGTATATGAGTTGTACGAGCAGTACTTC.

DNA of the CDR3: TGCAGCGTTGAACGGGGGGCTTATACTGAAGCTTTCTTT. Translation: CSVERGAYTEAFF. The gene calls are TRBV29-1 and TRBJ1-1; perhaps TRBD1 as D (6 bases). This CDR3 has 13 amino acids. The germline CDR1 and CDR2 sequences are SQVTM and ANQGSEA. V was clipped by 2 bases and J by 5 bases, with 12 bases between them.

The genes are TRBV20-1 and TRBJ2-2, with 7 bases aligning to TRBD2. J lost 4 bases, V lost 0 bases, and 11 bases had no gene match. Germline CDR1 and CDR2: DFQATT and SNEGSKA (reference sequence). The CDR3 consists of 17 residues. CDR3 sequence reads: CSARDWTREWGTGELFF. The CDR3, as DNA: TGCAGTGCTAGAGATTGGACGCGGGAGTGGGGCACCGGGGAGCTGTTTTTT.

This clonotype was counted between two and nine times. The chain couples TRBV5-1 to TRBJ1-6; D call uncertain. V lost 5 bases and J 10 bases, leaving 22 bases between the germline ends. The germline V gene encodes CDR1 SGHRS and CDR2 YFSETQ. CDR3 length: 16 amino acids. As DNA, the CDR3 is TGCGCCAGCAGGTTCGCCGCGGGAGGGAGCGGCTCACCCCTCCACTTT. This gives the protein CASRFAAGGSGSPLHF.

This clonotype was detected ten times or more. V gene TRBV20-1 combines with J gene TRBJ1-5, with D uncertain. CDR1 is DFQATT, CDR2 SNEGSKA, per germline (reference sequence). Trimming shortened V by 0 bases and J by 0 bases, and 12 bases separated the two germline ends. The CDR3 sequence is 16 residues long. The CDR3 protein is CSARDERSLSNQPQHF. As DNA, the CDR3 is TGCAGTGCTAGAGACGAAAGGTCCCTTAGCAATCAGCCCCAGCATTTT.

This clonotype has at least ten counts. V is TRBV5-1 and J is TRBJ1-5; D is possibly TRBD1 (5 bases). Trimming removed 6 bases at V and 5 bases at J, with 12 bases between. Germline assignment: CDR1 SGHRS and CDR2 YFSETQ. The CDR3 consists of 13 residues. CDR3 sequence: CASMEGEDQPQHF. The CDR3 DNA reads as TGCGCCAGCATGGAAGGGGAGGATCAGCCCCAGCATTTT.

This clonotype occurred a few times. J is TRBJ2-5 and V is TRBV7-7; no firm D call. Between the trimmed V and J ends, which lost 4 bases and 1 base, there was a span of 10 bases. CDR3 size: 14 residues. The germline CDR1 and CDR2 sequences are SSHAT and FNYEAQ (reference sequence). CDR3 sequence (DNA): TGTGCCAGCAGCTCCGCGACTTTCCAAGAGACCCAGTACTTC. Translating it yields CASSSATFQETQYF.

The chain uses TRBV30 and TRBJ2-7; TRBD2 matches at 11 bases. This CDR3 region has 15 residues. Germline V gives CDR1 GTSNPN, CDR2 SVGIG (reference sequence). The ends lost 3 bases at V and 2 bases at J; junction bases unmatched: 6. The CDR3 sequence is CAWSLPGLAAYEQYF. CDR3 in DNA: TGTGCCTGGAGCCTCCCGGGACTAGCGGCCTACGAGCAGTACTTC.

This clonotype was found a few times. J is TRBJ2-2 and V is TRBV20-1; D tentatively reads TRBD1 or TRBD2 (5 bases each). This CDR3 has 15 residues. Trimming cost V 4 bases and J 1 base, with 13 bases left between them. Germline V lookup: CDR1 DFQATT, CDR2 SNEGSKA (reference sequence). CDR3 sequence: CSATTGRKNTGELFF. As DNA, the CDR3 is TGCAGTGCTACCACGGGACGGAAGAACACCGGGGAGCTGTTTTTT.